This T cell receptor (beta chain) stems from a study of cytomegalovirus exposure and HLA in healthy donors. About the study: Ancestry clustering placed around four fifths of approximately 370 genotyped donors in the Caucasian-associated cluster. Broader study findings: The number of N-insertions in an Asian-associated ancestry cluster was reportedly below the roughly 620-donor mean in a later analysis. Several of the most significant clusters appeared, in a later analysis, to be linked to common viral pathogens.

With V trimmed by 4 bases and J by 7 bases, 12 bases remained unmatched. Germline V CDR1 and CDR2: LNHDA, SQIVND (reference sequence). The CDR3 has 17 residues. The PCR employed 60 Vbeta primers together with 13 Jbeta primers. The assay was immunoSEQ multiplex PCR, and TCRdb's table has in-frame clones only and misses some. The sample has about 180,000 clones; approximately 81% are singletons. As regards this clone: Its cognate antigen is unknown.

The sequence was collected from a man aged 30 to 39 in good health and CMV-seronegative. V is TRBV19 and J is TRBJ1-6, with 8 bases aligning to TRBD1. The sequenced material came from PBMCs. The CDR3 DNA sequence: TGTGCCAGTAGTAGTGGGACAGGACTAGAGCGAAATTCACCCCTCCACTTT. Translation gives CASSSGTGLERNSPLHF.